A single sample gave rise to the 8 T cell receptor beta chains below, sequenced in a study of T cell clonality in common variable immunodeficiency. The antigens for these receptors are not known. Study-level results: Reportedly, TCR beta sequences from common variable immunodeficiency showed fewer deletions and N-nucleotide insertions.

TCRdb's table, derived via immunoSEQ multiplex PCR, lists solely in-frame clones and lacks some. The sample contains 25,000 to 30,000 clones, none of them singletons. Material: peripheral blood mononuclear cells. Source of these receptors: a human donor with common variable immunodeficiency.

This clone was detected a few times. The observed sequence ends 3 residues before the CDR3 terminus, with the missing tail filled in from the germline J gene. This chain joins TRBV6-1 and TRBJ1-3; unclear D gene. The germline CDR1 and CDR2 sequences are MNHNS and SASEGT. Trimming removed 4 bases at V and 4 bases at J, with 5 bases between. This CDR3 spans 12 amino acids. Partial CDR3 DNA: TGTGCCAGCAGTGTAGGGGGAAACACC. Its protein is CASSVGGNT. From start to end, the CDR3 is CASSVGGNTIYF.

A remark on this clone: The read terminates 3 residues ahead of where the CDR3 ends, so the germline J gene completes it. The chain combines TRBV19 with TRBJ2-3, with 8 bases lining up with TRBD2. CDR1 is LNHDA, CDR2 SQIVND, per germline (reference sequence). The CDR3 covers 14 residues. The trim removed 1 base at V and 5 bases at J, leaving 2 bases unmatched. The part of the CDR3 DNA that was read is TGTGCCAGTAGTATAGGAAGCGGGGGAGATACG. Amino acid sequence: CASSIGSGGDT. In full, the CDR3 is CASSIGSGGDTQYF. Drawing the rest from reference TRBV19 and TRBJ2-3, the complete variable domain is DGGITQSPKYLFRKEGQNVTLSCEQNLNHDAMYWYRQDPGQGLRLIYYSQIVNDFQKGDIAEGYSVSREKKESFPLTVTSAQKNPTAFYLCASSIGSGGDTQYFGPGTRLTVL.

Only a few counts were recorded for this clone. The observed sequence ends 3 residues before the CDR3 terminus, with the missing tail filled in from the germline J gene. V usage is TRBV20-1 and J usage is TRBJ2-7, with TRBD1 matching 7 bases. Looked up from germline, CDR1 is DFQATT and CDR2 is SNEGSKA (reference sequence). V trimming: 5 bases; J trimming: 2 bases; junction bases outside the gene matches: 12. The CDR3 runs to 15 residues. The CDR3 reads CSASTGTKITYEQYF. CDR3 DNA (partial): TGCAGTGCTTCGACAGGGACCAAAATCACCTACGAG.

Ten or more counts support this clone. The CDR3 end falls 3 residues outside the read, so it is completed with the germline J gene. The chain combines TRBV5-1 with TRBJ1-2, with a weak D call TRBD1 (5 bases). Germline values: CDR1 SGHRS, CDR2 YFSETQ. The CDR3 covers 13 residues. With 7 bases removed from V and 3 bases from J, the gap between germline ends came to 13 bases. The CDR3: CASVMGRDYGYTF. Incomplete CDR3 DNA: TGCGCCAGCGTCATGGGGCGCGACTATGGC.

This clone was counted ten times or more. The read falls 3 residues short of the CDR3 end, and the missing part is taken from the germline J gene. The rearrangement joins TRBV4-1 to TRBJ2-1; possibly TRBD2 for D (5 bases). The length of the CDR3 is 14 residues. Germline V lookup: CDR1 MGHRA, CDR2 YSYEKL. V shed 3 bases and J shed 5 bases, with 11 bases lying between them. The CDR3 spells CASSQWTVDNEQFF. The CDR3 DNA, read in part, is TGCGCCAGCAGCCAGTGGACTGTAGACAATGAG.

This clone has more than one count but fewer than ten. The sequence runs out 3 residues before the end of the CDR3; the remainder is reconstructed from the germline J gene. V usage is TRBV30 and J usage is TRBJ1-1, with D possibly TRBD1 on 5 matching bases. V shed 2 bases and J shed 4 bases, with 8 bases lying between them. This CDR3 is 12 amino acids long. Germline V CDR1 and CDR2: GTSNPN, SVGIG (reference sequence). CDR3 DNA, as far as it was read: TGTGCCTGGAGTTGGGGGGGCACTGAA. This sequence encodes CAWSWGGTE. The full CDR3 reads CAWSWGGTEAFF.

In its sample, this clone was seen a few times. Read sequence stops 3 residues before the CDR3 end, and the germline J gene provides the missing end. The chain carries TRBV7-3 and TRBJ2-2; D gene ambiguous. V shed 5 bases and J shed 1 base, with 8 bases lying between them. CDR1 is SGHTA, CDR2 FQGTGA, per germline. CDR3 size: 14 residues. The CDR3 loop is CASSLDGNTGELFF. CDR3 DNA, as far as it was read: TGTGCCAGCAGCCTAGACGGGAACACCGGGGAG.

In its sample, this clone was seen many times. The CDR3 is cut off 3 residues early in the read; its end comes from the germline J gene. The J gene is TRBJ2-1, the V gene TRBV20-1; D remains ambiguous. This CDR3 has 14 amino acids. V dropped 3 bases and J dropped 8 bases, with 17 bases sitting between them. Germline V gives CDR1 DFQATT, CDR2 SNEGSKA (reference sequence). CDR3 bases read: TGCAGTGCTAGTTCACCCTTGAGAGCTGATGAG. It is translated as CSASSPLRADE. The full CDR3 protein is CSASSPLRADEQFF.